This T cell receptor (beta chain) was identified during a study of cytomegalovirus exposure and HLA in healthy donors. About this clone itself: Its specificity is unknown. This CDR3 is also generated by other DNA sequences in the sample.

Overall study results and limits: While the bulk of TCR sequences proved rare, some public TCRs turned up in many donors.

The CDR3 consists of 13 residues. The trim removed 0 bases at V and 5 bases at J, leaving 0 bases unmatched. CDR1 and CDR2 from the germline V gene are SGHTA and FQGTGA. PCR employed 60 Vbeta and 13 Jbeta primers. TCRdb keeps only in-frame clones here, not all; method: immunoSEQ multiplex PCR. Of about 150,000 clones listed, around four fifths are singletons. The rearrangement uses TRBV7-3 and TRBJ1-1; 7 nucleotides match TRBD1. The sequence came from a woman between 50 and 59 years old in good health and CMV-seropositive. The sample comprised PBMCs. CDR3 region: CASSLTTGTEAFF. As DNA, the CDR3 is TGTGCCAGCAGCTTAACGACAGGGACTGAAGCTTTCTTT.